One T cell receptor beta chain is described in this entry. This clonotype was counted ten times or more. Its antigen has not been determined. The record has no base qualities; no much larger clone is one base away. This record belongs to a study of T cells in Graves' hyperthyroidism and ophthalmopathy (dated by TCRdb to about 2019). About the investigation overall: Peripheral blood was sampled at the time of initial diagnosis, prior to any treatment. A discovery cohort of around 100 patients, roughly 45 with Graves' ophthalmopathy and about 60 with stable Graves' hyperthyroidism, was used to find distinguishing TCR V-J signatures. Prospective prediction of ophthalmopathy was tested in an independent validation cohort consisting of 18 hyperthyroidism patients and approximately 16 patients who later progressed to ophthalmopathy. The roughly 100 discovery patients were divided at random into training and test sets in a 7:3 ratio. Thyroid tissue and blood T-cell repertoires from six Graves' hyperthyroidism patients were also compared in the study. After blood sampling, hyperthyroidism patients were treated with methimazole at a starting dose of 30 mg daily, and ophthalmopathy patients were treated with high-dose intravenous methylprednisolone. TCR Vbeta CDR3 sequencing of roughly 140 peripheral blood samples (over 40 ophthalmopathy, around 80 hyperthyroidism and some 17 progressor patients) is reported in the paper. Overall study results and their limits: Most expanded thyroid clonotypes (frequency above 0.001) were also found in blood, which suggests that blood repertoires may mirror thyroid immune responses. Ophthalmopathy was separated from stable hyperthyroidism by a 13 V-J signature model, with approximately 89% sensitivity and approximately 81% specificity obtained in cross-validation and 80%/75% obtained in testing. Sample size was not statistically predetermined, and investigators were not blinded to group allocation. In validation, the model predicted progression to ophthalmopathy with 65% to 71% sensitivity and around 72% specificity, a median of 6.5 months before onset.

CDR1 and CDR2 are drawn from the germline V gene: SNHLY, FYNNEI. At the junction V is shortened by 4 bases and J by 6 bases; bases outside the gene matches: 13. Taken from cysteine to phenylalanine, the CDR3 has 17 residues. Only the CDR3 DNA stays, 51 bases, in frame from base 1. Amplification of TCR beta CDR3 regions was carried out from RNA transcripts. The TCR CDR3 was subjected to a first round of RT-PCR using the HTBI primer set and the Qiagen OneStep RT-PCR kit. Libraries were constructed in a second round of multiplex PCR, after which size selection and purification were carried out. Libraries were sequenced paired-end with 100 bp reads on an Illumina HiSeq2000. Regarding the original processing steps: SOAPnuke was used to process the raw data, throwing out any read that contained adapters or uncalled bases, had a mean Phred below 15, or lacked an exact constant-primer or identifier match. COPE v1.2.5 was used to merge high-quality paired reads, and clonotypes were defined as unique nucleotide sequences. MiTCR v1.1 was used to align the clonotypes against IMGT TRBV, TRBD and TRBJ reference segments. Analysis was restricted to V-J combinations with a frequency above 0.0001, which covered roughly 99% of repertoires. The TCS score was defined as F50 (clonal expansion) divided by E x V (chaos), with BLOSUM62-based TCRdist calculated between CDR3 peptides within each V-J. Welch's t-statistics and random forest reduced several hundred V-J features to about 13, which were used in a naive Bayes classifier (R e1071). The raw public reads went through TCRdb reprocessing: fastp at Q25, MiXCR clone calling, in-frame beta chains kept. One record per CDR3 amino acid sequence lists the most common genes and DNA. Clone size and V and J calls follow TCRdb, not the original study. The sample table records a few hundred thousand distinct CDR3 sequences; about 15% of these occur just once. 30% of the sample is in the top ten clones.

The hyperthyroidism patients were between 18 and 65 years old and newly diagnosed, with a disease duration of less than 2 months. The study excluded patients with uncontrolled infections, other autoimmune diseases, pregnancy or lactation. Diagnoses relied on clinical symptoms, serum thyroxine and TRAb, thyroid ultrasound and orbital computed tomography. Blood from progressor patients was drawn when they were first diagnosed with hyperthyroidism, before any ophthalmopathy symptoms appeared. PBMCs were separated from 8 to 10 ml of fresh peripheral blood using Ficoll-Paque density gradient centrifugation. Progressor patients were initially diagnosed with Graves' hyperthyroidism and developed ophthalmopathy during follow-up. Total RNA was extracted with Trizol reagent, and quality was checked on an Agilent 2100 Bioanalyzer.

This chain is built from TRBV2 and TRBJ2-2; TRBD1 lines up with 8 middle nucleotides. Sequenced sample: blood. The sequence came from a woman between 45 and 65 years old with Graves' hyperthyroidism that later progressed to Graves' ophthalmopathy. The nucleotide sequence reads TGTGCCAGCAGTGGTGGCAGGGGGCGATTTATGGCCGGGGAGCTGTTTTTT. It specifies CASSGGRGRFMAGELFF.